The 22 T cell receptor beta chains given below trace back to one sample, sequenced in a study of cytomegalovirus exposure and HLA in healthy donors. Primers: 60 Vbeta forward and 13 Jbeta reverse. Sequencing used immunoSEQ multiplex PCR; TCRdb keeps in-frame clones, though not all of them. The sample has fewer than 200,000 clones; over 65% are singletons. Source material: PBMCs. Receptor source: a woman between 40 and 50 years old in good health and CMV-seropositive.

V is TRBV18 and J is TRBJ1-1; 9 bases match TRBD1. V shed 5 bases and J 3 bases; nucleotides not matched to a gene: 7. The germline V gene encodes CDR1 KGHSH and CDR2 LQKENI. This CDR3 has 15 residues. The CDR3 region has the DNA TGTGCCAGCTCAAGAGGGACAGGGTCGGACACTGAAGCTTTCTTT. This codes for CASSRGTGSDTEAFF.

The chain uses TRBV27 and TRBJ2-7; the D gene is possibly TRBD1 (6 bases). CDR3 length equals 15 residues. Germline lookup yields CDR1 MNHEY and CDR2 SMNVEV (reference sequence). The germline V and J ends were trimmed by 0 bases and 3 bases, with 12 bases remaining between them. The CDR3 region has the DNA TGTGCCAGCAGTTTATCGGGGGCAGGAGACTACGAGCAGTACTTC. The encoded protein is CASSLSGAGDYEQYF.

This chain links TRBV11-3 with TRBJ2-1, with a weak D call TRBD1 (6 bases). Germline values: CDR1 SGHNT, CDR2 YENEEA. Trimming shortened V by 6 bases and J by 6 bases, and 24 bases separated the two germline ends. There are 17 residues in the CDR3. The CDR3 DNA follows: TGTGCCAGCAGTCATCAAACAGGGAGAGGGAATTCCAATGAGCAGTTCTTC. Protein product: CASSHQTGRGNSNEQFF. The full variable domain, rest sourced from reference TRBV11-3 and TRBJ2-1, is EAGVVQSPRYKIIEKKQPVAFWCNPISGHNTLYWYLQNLGQGPELLIRYENEEAVDDSQLPKDRFSAERLKGVDSTLKIQPAELGDSAVYLCASSHQTGRGNSNEQFFGPGTRLTVL.

The gene calls are TRBV7-3 and TRBJ2-7; 9 nucleotides line up with TRBD2. Germline CDR1 SGHTA, CDR2 FQGTGA. The CDR3 runs 15 residues. V shed 2 bases and J 2 bases; nucleotides not matched to a gene: 4. The CDR3 DNA reads as TGTGCCAGCAGCTTACGGGCGGGAGGGCCCTACGAGCAGTACTTC. Protein sequence: CASSLRAGGPYEQYF.

DNA for the CDR3: TGTGCCAGCAGGGAGGGACGGGATCCCCACTATGGCTACACCTTC. It codes for CASREGRDPHYGYTF. The chain joins TRBV6-5 to TRBJ1-2, with TRBD1 as a possible D gene (5 bases). The CDR3 is 15 residues long. Germline V gene lookup returns CDR1 MNHEY and CDR2 SVGAGI. V dropped 6 bases and J dropped 3 bases, with 17 bases sitting between them.

This chain links TRBV10-3 with TRBJ1-1, with 8 bases identical to TRBD1. The CDR3 consists of 12 residues. Germline values: CDR1 ENHRY, CDR2 SYGVKD. V shed 7 bases, J shed 11 bases, and the junction held 9 bases outside the gene matches. In DNA form, the CDR3 reads TGTGCCATCACCCCGGGACAGGCCCCCGCTTTCTTT. Its translation is CAITPGQAPAFF.

The chain links TRBV27 to TRBJ2-7; 10 bases fit TRBD2. This CDR3 is 15 amino acids long. Looked up from germline, CDR1 is MNHEY and CDR2 is SMNVEV (reference sequence). The junction had 9 bases not matched to a gene; V was cut back by 5 bases and J by 5 bases. CDR3 DNA: TGTGCCAGCAGTGTCGGACTAGCGGCCTCGAACGAGCAGTACTTC. It specifies CASSVGLAASNEQYF.

The chain combines TRBV2 with TRBJ1-4; D remains ambiguous. Germline V gene sequence: CDR1 SNHLY, CDR2 FYNNEI. The CDR3 totals 14 residues. V was pared by 4 bases and J by 7 bases, with 13 bases between. The CDR3, as DNA: TGTGCCAGCAGTGGGAACCCTCGGGGTGAAAAACTGTTTTTT. It translates to CASSGNPRGEKLFF. Variable domain in full (rest from reference TRBV2 and TRBJ1-4): EPEVTQTPSHQVTQMGQEVILRCVPISNHLYFYWYRQILGQKVEFLVSFYNNEISEKSEIFDDQFSVERPDGSNFTLKIRSTKLEDSAMYFCASSGNPRGEKLFFGSGTQLSVL.

The chain uses TRBV7-3 and TRBJ2-3; 10 bases align to TRBD2. This CDR3 has 15 amino acids. Germline-derived CDR1 and CDR2 are SGHTA and FQGTGA. The trim removed 3 bases at V and 1 base at J, leaving 1 base unmatched. Written as DNA, the CDR3 is TGTGCCAGCAGCTTTACTAGCGGGGGCACAGATACGCAGTATTTT. Residues: CASSFTSGGTDTQYF.

This clone has more than one count but fewer than ten. V and J are TRBV29-1 and TRBJ2-1; a possible D gene is TRBD2 (6 bases). The germline V and J ends were trimmed by 2 bases and 13 bases, with 15 bases remaining between them. This CDR3 has 12 residues. The V gene's germline CDR1 is SQVTM and CDR2 ANQGSEA. In nucleotides, the CDR3 is TGCAGCGTTGAACGTTTGGCGGGGCTACAGTTCTTC. It specifies CSVERLAGLQFF.

The rearrangement joins TRBV5-6 to TRBJ2-3; D unresolved. Trimming took off 3 bases at V and 5 bases at J, with 10 bases between the two ends. Germline V gives CDR1 SGHDT, CDR2 YYEEEE. CDR3 size: 13 residues. The CDR3 is CASSSLSGDTQYF. The CDR3 DNA follows: TGTGCCAGCAGCTCGTTATCAGGAGATACGCAGTATTTT.

The chain links TRBV20-1 to TRBJ2-5; D remains unclear. V was shortened by 5 bases and J by 6 bases, with 10 bases between the two germline ends. CDR3 length: 11 residues. The germline CDR1 and CDR2 sequences are DFQATT and SNEGSKA (reference sequence). Written as DNA, the CDR3 is TGCAGTGCTCAAGGAGTGAAGACCCAGTACTTC. This encodes CSAQGVKTQYF.

The chain has TRBV19 and TRBJ2-3, with D possibly TRBD2 on 5 matching bases. Deletions cut 2 bases from V and 2 bases from J, with 11 bases between. Germline V gives CDR1 LNHDA, CDR2 SQIVND (reference sequence). The CDR3 is 15 amino acids. This chain's CDR3 is CASSISGPLTDTQYF. CDR3 nucleotide sequence: TGTGCCAGTAGTATAAGCGGTCCCCTCACAGATACGCAGTATTTT.

This clone was counted between two and nine times. V and J are TRBV5-4 and TRBJ2-5, with TRBD1 matching over 11 bases. The germline V gene has CDR1 SGHNT and CDR2 YYREEE (reference sequence). The CDR3 has 16 amino acids. The ends lost 1 base at V and 4 bases at J; junction bases unmatched: 6. CDR3 sequence reads: CASSLPGQGARETQYF. CDR3 nucleotide sequence: TGTGCCAGCAGCTTGCCTGGACAGGGGGCAAGAGAGACCCAGTACTTC.

This clone was picked up a small number of times. The chain recombines TRBV7-9 with TRBJ2-3; D remains unclear. The germline CDR1 and CDR2 sequences are SEHNR and FQNEAQ (reference sequence). Trimming cost V 6 bases and J 0 bases, with 13 bases left between them. CDR3 size: 15 residues. The CDR3 DNA reads as TGTGCCAGCAGGGCACAACCGCTTAGCACAGATACGCAGTATTTT. It codes for CASRAQPLSTDTQYF.

The chain employs TRBV10-3 and TRBJ2-7; 9 nucleotides line up with TRBD2. The V gene's germline CDR1 is ENHRY and CDR2 SYGVKD. The J segment lost 2 bases and the V segment lost 3 bases, leaving 2 bases of the junction unmatched. This CDR3 has 14 residues. DNA for the CDR3: TGTGCCATCAGTGAAGCGGGAGGAGCCTACGAGCAGTACTTC. Amino acid sequence: CAISEAGGAYEQYF.

The rearrangement joins TRBV9 to TRBJ2-1; TRBD1 is a possible D gene (7 bases). The CDR3 extends over 15 amino acids. CDR1 SGDLS and CDR2 YYNGEE come from the germline V gene. V was pared by 3 bases and J by 4 bases, with 14 bases between. This chain's CDR3 is CASSAAGQLYNEQFF. The CDR3 DNA sequence: TGTGCCAGCAGCGCTGCGGGACAGCTATACAATGAGCAGTTCTTC. The entire variable domain, with the rest obtained from reference TRBV9 and TRBJ2-1, is as follows: DSGVTQTPKHLITATGQRVTLRCSPRSGDLSVYWYQQSLDQGLQFLIQYYNGEERAKGNILERFSAQQFPDLHSELNLSSLELGDSALYFCASSAAGQLYNEQFFGPGTRLTVL.

This chain uses TRBV5-8 with TRBJ1-1; 9 nucleotides match TRBD1. Germline lookup yields CDR1 SGHTS and CDR2 YDEGEE. Trimming at V came to 3 bases and at J to 5 bases, leaving 5 bases not matched to a gene. The CDR3 has 14 residues. CDR3 region: CASSWGQGGTEAFF. The CDR3 DNA is TGTGCCAGCAGCTGGGGACAGGGAGGGACTGAAGCTTTCTTT.

The chain is built from TRBV5-8 and TRBJ1-1, with D possibly TRBD1 on 6 matching bases. The V end was cut by 1 base, the J end by 5 bases, with 12 bases between. CDR1 SGHTS and CDR2 YDEGEE come from the germline V gene. The CDR3 has 14 residues. The CDR3 region has the DNA TGTGCCAGCAGCTTGACAGGGCCGGGGACTGAAGCTTTCTTT. Protein product: CASSLTGPGTEAFF.

This chain links TRBV18 with TRBJ2-7; perhaps TRBD1 as D (5 bases). With 6 bases removed from V and 1 base from J, the gap between germline ends came to 10 bases. The CDR3 runs 13 residues. Germline lookup yields CDR1 KGHSH and CDR2 LQKENI. Written as DNA, the CDR3 is TGTGCCAGCTCCCCAACAGGTTCCTACGAGCAGTACTTC. Its protein product is CASSPTGSYEQYF.

The chain employs TRBV7-8 and TRBJ2-3; D is uncertain. The CDR3 is 15 amino acids. CDR1 and CDR2 (germline): SGHVS, FQNEAQ. V was trimmed by 5 bases and J by 2 bases, leaving 14 bases between them. CDR3 coding DNA: TGTGCCAGCAGCGATCTCCGAACAGACACAGATACGCAGTATTTT. This translates into CASSDLRTDTDTQYF.

The chain carries TRBV5-4 and TRBJ1-2; D ambiguous. CDR1 SGHNT and CDR2 YYREEE come from the germline V gene (reference sequence). The CDR3 totals 14 residues. The germline V and J ends were trimmed by 4 bases and 6 bases, with 16 bases remaining between them. CDR3 sequence: CASSRTSGMNGYTF. DNA for the CDR3: TGTGCCAGCAGCCGCACCTCGGGGATGAATGGCTACACCTTC.